The present T cell receptor beta chain was sequenced within a study of response to subunit inactivated influenza vaccine. Germline lookup yields CDR1 SGHTA and CDR2 FQGTGA. The CDR3 runs to 15 residues. Trimming removed 3 bases from V and 0 bases from J, with 9 bases in between. TCRdb reanalysed the RT-PCR reads using MiXCR and keeps one entry per CDR3 protein. The data contain roughly 500,000 distinct CDR3 sequences, 15% to 20% of them singletons. The chain recombines TRBV7-3 with TRBJ2-1; D unresolved. This TCR was sampled from a man between 45 and 75 years old who received an inactivated influenza vaccine. Material: CD4+ T cells sorted from PBMCs, obtained less than 25 months after vaccination. CDR3 residues: CASSFEAASYNEQFF. Written as DNA, the CDR3 is TGTGCCAGCAGCTTCGAGGCGGCCTCCTACAATGAGCAGTTCTTC.